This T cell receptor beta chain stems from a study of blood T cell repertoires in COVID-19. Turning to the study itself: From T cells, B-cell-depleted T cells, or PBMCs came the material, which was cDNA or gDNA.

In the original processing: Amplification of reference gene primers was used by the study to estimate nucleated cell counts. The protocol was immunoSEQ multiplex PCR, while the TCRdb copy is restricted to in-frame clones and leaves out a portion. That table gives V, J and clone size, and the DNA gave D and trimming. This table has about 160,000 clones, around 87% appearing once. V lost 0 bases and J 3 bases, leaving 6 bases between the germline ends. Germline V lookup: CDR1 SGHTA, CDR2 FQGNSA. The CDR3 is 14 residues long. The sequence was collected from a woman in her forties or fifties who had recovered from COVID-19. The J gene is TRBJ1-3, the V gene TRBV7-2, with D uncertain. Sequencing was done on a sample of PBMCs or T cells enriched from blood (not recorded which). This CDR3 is CASSLALGGNTIYF. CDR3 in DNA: TGTGCCAGCAGCTTAGCTCTCGGTGGAAACACCATATATTTT.